The source of this TCR beta chain is a study of blood T cells in healthy people across ages. Aged roughly 6 to 90, donors were systemically healthy Caucasians from Russia. Peripheral blood was drawn, around 9.5 milliliters per donor. There are 15 residues in the CDR3. V was cut by 0 bases and J by 6 bases, with 15 bases left in between. Germline V lookup: CDR1 SGHTA, CDR2 FQGNSA. Whole-study findings and limits: What prevented conclusive comparison of naive and antigen-experienced cells was that PBMCs were unsorted. Roughly linear declines in TCR beta diversity per million T cells occurred with age.

Note on this clonotype: Its antigen is undetermined.

Primed by a sample-barcoded 5' primer and a J-beta primer mix, a second PCR proceeded for 7 to 11 cycles. TCRdb ran MiXCR on the 5' RACE reads and lists one entry per CDR3 protein. This sample yields 900,000 to 950,000 distinct CDR3 sequences, of which about 27% are seen a single time; 9.5% to 13% belongs to the top ten. These sequences were also reported in another study, on T cells of mothers and their children.

This sequence was found in a woman aged 40 to 50 in good health. The V call is TRBV7-2, the J call TRBJ2-7; maybe TRBD1 (6 bases). Sequencing was performed on blood. In DNA, the CDR3 is TGTGCCAGCAGCTTAGCTTTGACAGGAACCTGCGAGCAGTACTTC. Residues: CASSLALTGTCEQYF.